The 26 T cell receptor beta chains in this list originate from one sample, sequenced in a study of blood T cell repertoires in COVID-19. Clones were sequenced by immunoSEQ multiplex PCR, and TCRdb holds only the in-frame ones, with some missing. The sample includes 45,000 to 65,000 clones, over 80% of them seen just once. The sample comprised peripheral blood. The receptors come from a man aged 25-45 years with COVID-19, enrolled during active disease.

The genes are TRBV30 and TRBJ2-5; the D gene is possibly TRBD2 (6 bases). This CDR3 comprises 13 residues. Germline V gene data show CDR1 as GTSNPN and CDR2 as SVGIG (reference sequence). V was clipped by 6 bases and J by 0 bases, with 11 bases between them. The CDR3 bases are TGTGCCTGTTGGGGGGACCACCAAGAGACCCAGTACTTC. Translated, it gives CACWGDHQETQYF.

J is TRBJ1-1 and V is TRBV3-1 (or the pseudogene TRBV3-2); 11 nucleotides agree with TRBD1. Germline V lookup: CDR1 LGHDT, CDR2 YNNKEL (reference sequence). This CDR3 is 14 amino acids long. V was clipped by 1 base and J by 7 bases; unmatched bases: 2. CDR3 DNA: TGTGCCAGCAGCCAAGGTGGGACAGGGGGTGAAGCTTTCTTT. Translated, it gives CASSQGGTGGEAFF.

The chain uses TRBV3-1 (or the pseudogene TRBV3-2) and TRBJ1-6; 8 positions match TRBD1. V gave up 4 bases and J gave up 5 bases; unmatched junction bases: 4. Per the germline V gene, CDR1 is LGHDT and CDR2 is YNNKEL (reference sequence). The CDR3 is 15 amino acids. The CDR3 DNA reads TGTGCCAGCAGCCGCCGACAGGGGAATAATTCACCCCTCCACTTT. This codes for CASSRRQGNNSPLHF.

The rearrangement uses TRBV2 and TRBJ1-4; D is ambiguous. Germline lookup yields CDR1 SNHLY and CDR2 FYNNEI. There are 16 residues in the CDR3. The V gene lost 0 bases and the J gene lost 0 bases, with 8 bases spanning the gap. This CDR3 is CASSEAQFATNEKLFF. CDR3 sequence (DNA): TGTGCCAGCAGTGAAGCCCAGTTTGCAACTAATGAAAAACTGTTTTTT.

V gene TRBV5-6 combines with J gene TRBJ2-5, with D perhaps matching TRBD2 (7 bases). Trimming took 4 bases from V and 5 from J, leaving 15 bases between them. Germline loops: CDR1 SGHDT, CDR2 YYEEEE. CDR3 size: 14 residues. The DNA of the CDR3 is TGTGCCAGCAGCACCGCAAGGGGGGGGGAGACCCAGTACTTC. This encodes CASSTARGGETQYF.

The CDR3 DNA reads as TGTGCCAGCAGCCCCCCCCCGGGACTAGCGGGAGGGCCGAGCTCCTACAATGAGCAGTTCTTC. Translation: CASSPPPGLAGGPSSYNEQFF. V is TRBV28 and J is TRBJ2-1; TRBD2 agrees at 16 bases. Germline CDR1 is MDHEN and CDR2 is SYDVKM. The CDR3 has 21 residues. The V and J ends lost 6 bases and 0 bases, in that order; junction bases with no gene match: 14.

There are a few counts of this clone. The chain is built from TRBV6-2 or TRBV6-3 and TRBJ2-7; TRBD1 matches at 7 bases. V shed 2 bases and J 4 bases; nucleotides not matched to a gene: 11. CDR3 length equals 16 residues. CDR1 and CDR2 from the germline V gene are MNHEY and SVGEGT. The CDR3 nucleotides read TGTGCCAGCAGTTACCCCGACCGGGGACAGTTTTACGAGCAGTACTTC. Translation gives CASSYPDRGQFYEQYF.

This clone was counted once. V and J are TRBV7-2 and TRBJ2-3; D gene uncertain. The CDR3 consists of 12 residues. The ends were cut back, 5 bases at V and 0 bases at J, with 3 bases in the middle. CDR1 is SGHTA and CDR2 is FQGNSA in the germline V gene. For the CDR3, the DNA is TGTGCCAGCAGCCAGAGCACAGATACGCAGTATTTT. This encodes CASSQSTDTQYF.

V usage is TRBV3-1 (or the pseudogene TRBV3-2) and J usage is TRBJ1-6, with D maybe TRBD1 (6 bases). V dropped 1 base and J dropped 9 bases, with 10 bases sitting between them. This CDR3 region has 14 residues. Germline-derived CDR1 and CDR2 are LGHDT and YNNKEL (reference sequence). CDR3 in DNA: TGTGCCAGCAGCCAAGCTGGGGGCGGTTCACCCCTCCACTTT. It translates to CASSQAGGGSPLHF.

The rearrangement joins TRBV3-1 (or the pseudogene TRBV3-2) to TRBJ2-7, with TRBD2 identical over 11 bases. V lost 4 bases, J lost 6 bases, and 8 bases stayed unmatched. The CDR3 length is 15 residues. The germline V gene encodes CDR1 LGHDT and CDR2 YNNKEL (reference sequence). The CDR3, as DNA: TGTGCCAGCAGCCGGGGGACTAGCGGAACCAGCGAGCAGTACTTC. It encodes CASSRGTSGTSEQYF.

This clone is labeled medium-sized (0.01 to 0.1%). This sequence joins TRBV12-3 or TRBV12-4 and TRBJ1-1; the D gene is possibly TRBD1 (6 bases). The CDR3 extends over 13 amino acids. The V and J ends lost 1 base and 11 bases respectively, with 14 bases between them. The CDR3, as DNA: TGTGCCAGCAGTTTAGGGCAGGGGTATTTGGCTTTCTTT. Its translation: CASSLGQGYLAFF.

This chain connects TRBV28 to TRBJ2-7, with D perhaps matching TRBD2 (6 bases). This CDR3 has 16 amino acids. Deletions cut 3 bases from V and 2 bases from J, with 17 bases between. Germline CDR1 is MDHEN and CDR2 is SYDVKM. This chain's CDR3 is CASSFHLGLLTYEQYF. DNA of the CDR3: TGTGCCAGCAGTTTCCACCTGGGACTCCTCACCTACGAGCAGTACTTC.

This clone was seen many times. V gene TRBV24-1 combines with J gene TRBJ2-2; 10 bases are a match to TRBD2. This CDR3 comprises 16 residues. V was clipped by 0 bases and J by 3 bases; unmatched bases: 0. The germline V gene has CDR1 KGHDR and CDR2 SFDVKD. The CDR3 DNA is TGTGCCACCAGTGATTTGACTAGCGGGGACACCGGGGAGCTGTTTTTT. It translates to CATSDLTSGDTGELFF.

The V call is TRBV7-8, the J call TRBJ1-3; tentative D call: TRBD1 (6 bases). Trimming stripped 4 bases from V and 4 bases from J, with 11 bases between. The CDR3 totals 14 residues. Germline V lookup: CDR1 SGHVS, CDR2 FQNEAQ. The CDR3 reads CASSSTGSGNTIYF. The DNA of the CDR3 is TGTGCCAGCAGCTCAACAGGGTCCGGAAACACCATATATTTT. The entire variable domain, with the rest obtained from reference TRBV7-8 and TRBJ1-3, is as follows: GAGVSQSPRYKVAKRGQDVALRCDPISGHVSLFWYQQALGQGPEFLTYFQNEAQLDKSGLPSDRFFAERPEGSVSTLKIQRTQQEDSAVYLCASSSTGSGNTIYFGEGSWLTVV.

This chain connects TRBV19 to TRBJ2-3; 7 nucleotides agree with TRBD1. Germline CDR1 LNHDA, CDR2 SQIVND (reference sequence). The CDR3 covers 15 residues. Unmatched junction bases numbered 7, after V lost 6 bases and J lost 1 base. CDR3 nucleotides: TGTGCCAGTAGCGTACAGGGGTTCGGCACAGATACGCAGTATTTT. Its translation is CASSVQGFGTDTQYF.

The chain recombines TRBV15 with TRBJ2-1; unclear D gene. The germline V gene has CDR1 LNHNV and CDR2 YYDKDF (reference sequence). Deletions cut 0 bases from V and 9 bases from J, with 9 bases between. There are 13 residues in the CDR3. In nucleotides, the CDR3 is TGTGCCACCAGCAGAGATCCCCTCGGTGAGCAGTTCTTC. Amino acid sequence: CATSRDPLGEQFF.

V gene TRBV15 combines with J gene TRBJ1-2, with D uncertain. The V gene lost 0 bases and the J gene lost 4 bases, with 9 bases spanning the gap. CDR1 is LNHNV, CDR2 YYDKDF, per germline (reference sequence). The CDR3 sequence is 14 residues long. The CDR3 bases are TGTGCCACCAGCAGAGAGGCGGCATTCTATGGCTACACCTTC. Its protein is CATSREAAFYGYTF.

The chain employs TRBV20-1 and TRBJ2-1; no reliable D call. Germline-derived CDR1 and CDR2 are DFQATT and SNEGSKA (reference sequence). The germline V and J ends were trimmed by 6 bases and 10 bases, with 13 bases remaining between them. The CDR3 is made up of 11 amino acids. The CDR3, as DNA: TGCAGTGCCTCTTCTTATACAGAGCAGTTCTTC. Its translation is CSASSYTEQFF.

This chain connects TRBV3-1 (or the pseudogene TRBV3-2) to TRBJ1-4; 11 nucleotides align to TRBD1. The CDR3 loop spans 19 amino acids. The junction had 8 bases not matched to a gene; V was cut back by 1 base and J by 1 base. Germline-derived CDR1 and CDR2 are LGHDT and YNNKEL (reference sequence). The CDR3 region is CASSQGAGGTGGTNEKLFF. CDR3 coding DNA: TGTGCCAGCAGCCAAGGAGCCGGGGGGACAGGGGGAACTAATGAAAAACTGTTTTTT.

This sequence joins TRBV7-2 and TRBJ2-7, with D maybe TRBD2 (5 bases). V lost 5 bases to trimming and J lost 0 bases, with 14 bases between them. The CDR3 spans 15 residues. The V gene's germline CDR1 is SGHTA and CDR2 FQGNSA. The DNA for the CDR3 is TGTGCCAGCAGCCCCAGAGCGGTCCTCTCCTACGAGCAGTACTTC. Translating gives CASSPRAVLSYEQYF. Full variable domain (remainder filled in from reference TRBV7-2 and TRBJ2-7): GAGVSQSPSNKVTEKGKDVELRCDPISGHTALYWYRQSLGQGLEFLIYFQGNSAPDKSGLPSDRFSAERTGGSVSTLTIQRTQQEDSAVYLCASSPRAVLSYEQYFGPGTRLTVT.

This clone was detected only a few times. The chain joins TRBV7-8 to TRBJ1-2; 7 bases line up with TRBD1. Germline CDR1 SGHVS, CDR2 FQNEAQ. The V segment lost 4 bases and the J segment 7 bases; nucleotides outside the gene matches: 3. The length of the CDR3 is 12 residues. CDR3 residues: CASSSGGSGYTF. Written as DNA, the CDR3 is TGTGCCAGCAGCTCAGGGGGTTCTGGCTACACCTTC.

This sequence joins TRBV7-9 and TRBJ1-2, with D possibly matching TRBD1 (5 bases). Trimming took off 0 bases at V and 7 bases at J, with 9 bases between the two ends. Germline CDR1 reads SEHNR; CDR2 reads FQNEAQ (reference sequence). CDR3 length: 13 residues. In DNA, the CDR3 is TGTGCCAGCAGCTTAGCGAACGGGGGTGGCTACACCTTC. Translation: CASSLANGGGYTF. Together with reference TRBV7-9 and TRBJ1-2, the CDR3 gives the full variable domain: DTGVSQNPRHKITKRGQNVTFRCDPISEHNRLYWYRQTLGQGPEFLTYFQNEAQLEKSRLLSDRFSAERPKGSFSTLEIQRTEQGDSAMYLCASSLANGGGYTFGSGTRLTVV.

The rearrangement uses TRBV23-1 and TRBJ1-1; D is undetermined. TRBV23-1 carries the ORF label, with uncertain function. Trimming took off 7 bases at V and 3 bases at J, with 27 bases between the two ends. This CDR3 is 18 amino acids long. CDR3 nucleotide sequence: TGCGCCAGCAAACACTACGCGGACTTACCCCCCTGTGACACTGAAGCTTTCTTT. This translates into CASKHYADLPPCDTEAFF.

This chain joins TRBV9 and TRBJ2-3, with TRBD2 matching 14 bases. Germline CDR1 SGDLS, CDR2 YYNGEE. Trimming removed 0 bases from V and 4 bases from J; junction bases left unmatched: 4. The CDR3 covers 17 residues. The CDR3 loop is CASSVGGLAGVSDTQYF. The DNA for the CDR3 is TGTGCCAGCAGCGTAGGGGGACTAGCGGGAGTGTCAGATACGCAGTATTTT.

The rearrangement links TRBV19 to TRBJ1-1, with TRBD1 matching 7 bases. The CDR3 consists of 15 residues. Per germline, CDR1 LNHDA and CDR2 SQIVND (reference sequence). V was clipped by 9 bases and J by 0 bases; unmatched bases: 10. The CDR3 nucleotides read TGTGCCAGCCGATCTAGGGACAGTCTGAACACTGAAGCTTTCTTT. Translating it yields CASRSRDSLNTEAFF.

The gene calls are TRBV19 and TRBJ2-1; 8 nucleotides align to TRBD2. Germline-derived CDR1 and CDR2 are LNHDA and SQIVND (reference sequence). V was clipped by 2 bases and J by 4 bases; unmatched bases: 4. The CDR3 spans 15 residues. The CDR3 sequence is CASSIRTGGYNEQFF. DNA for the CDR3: TGTGCCAGTAGTATAAGGACGGGAGGGTACAATGAGCAGTTCTTC.